This T cell receptor beta chain was found in a study of blood T cell repertoires in COVID-19. The authors' processing: Quantification of nucleated cells was approximated via reference gene primer amplification. Generated by immunoSEQ multiplex PCR, the TCRdb table keeps only in-frame clones and is missing some. V and J calls and clone size are given by that table; D and trimming were obtained from the DNA. The sample comprises approximately 170,000 clones, over 75% of which are singletons, and around 12% rests with the top ten. Trimming pared 1 base from V and 0 bases from J, leaving 12 bases between. Germline V lookup: CDR1 KGHSH, CDR2 LQKENI. This CDR3 spans 16 amino acids.

This clonotype originated in a woman in her fifties or sixties with acute or convalescent COVID-19. The genes are TRBV18 and TRBJ1-1; D gene uncertain. Sequenced input: peripheral blood. The CDR3 sequence is CASSPRAEGMNTEAFF. The CDR3 DNA sequence: TGTGCCAGCTCACCACGCGCGGAGGGCATGAACACTGAAGCTTTCTTT. The full variable domain, with the rest looked up from reference TRBV18 and TRBJ1-1, is NAGVMQNPRHLVRRRGQEARLRCSPMKGHSHVYWYRQLPEEGLKFMVYLQKENIIDESGMPKERFSAEFPKEGPSILRIQQVVRGDSAAYFCASSPRAEGMNTEAFFGQGTRLTVV.